These T cell receptor beta chains were read from a single sample in a study of shared clonotypes between healthy human individuals. TCRdb keeps only in-frame clones here, not all; method: immunoSEQ multiplex PCR. The sample shows over a million clones, around three quarters of them seen only once. Sequencing used memory CD4+ T cells from PBMCs. The receptors shown here come from a man between 18 and 35 years old in good health. Some clones in this sample may be carry-over from other donors' samples. CDR3s include the opening cysteine and the closing phenylalanine or tryptophan. D genes are given only for firm matches. A row's size may be missing; if present it is once, few, many or a size class.

>TRBV28|.|few|TRBJ2-5
CASSPSGATQETQYF
TGTGCCAGCAGTCCCAGCGGAGCGACCCAAGAGACCCAGTACTTC
>TRBV11-3|.|.|TRBJ2-7
CASSLGGDLDYEQYF
TGTGCCAGCAGCTTAGGGGGTGATTTAGATTACGAGCAGTACTTC
>TRBV10-2|TRBD2|few|TRBJ2-1
CASSASSGSALNEQFF
TGCGCCAGCAGCGCTTCTAGCGGGAGCGCCCTCAATGAGCAGTTCTTC
>TRBV6-5|.|many|TRBJ1-4
CASSSPTKSGEKLFF
TGTGCCAGCAGTTCCCCGACCAAGTCCGGTGAAAAACTGTTTTTT
>TRBV6-1|.|.|TRBJ1-1
CASSGTRWAFF
TGTGCCAGCAGTGGTACCAGGTGGGCTTTCTTT
>TRBV27|.|.|TRBJ2-3
CASSHKGRTDTQYF
TGTGCCAGCAGCCACAAGGGCCGCACAGATACGCAGTATTTT
>TRBV9|.|.|TRBJ1-2
CASSAADRNSRGYTF
TGTGCCAGCAGCGCGGCCGACAGAAACTCTAGAGGCTACACCTTC
>TRBV2|.|.|TRBJ2-7
CASSGQGGGSYEQYF
TGTGCCAGCAGTGGACAGGGAGGGGGCTCCTACGAGCAGTACTTC
>TRBV7-6|TRBD2|few|TRBJ2-1
CASTRSSGNYINEQFF
TGTGCCAGCACCCGCTCAAGCGGGAACTACATCAATGAGCAGTTCTTC
>TRBV6-5|.|.|TRBJ2-2
CARATQGRNTGELFF
TGTGCCAGGGCAACCCAAGGGCGCAACACCGGGGAGCTGTTTTTT
>TRBV18|TRBD2|.|TRBJ2-3
CATLRGLAGDTQYF
TGTGCCACCCTTAGGGGACTAGCGGGAGATACGCAGTATTTT
>TRBV19|.|.|TRBJ2-2
CASIGHPGTGELFF
TGTGCCAGTATAGGACACCCAGGCACCGGGGAGCTGTTTTTT
>TRBV7-8|TRBD1|.|TRBJ1-5
CASSALGTGTNQPQHF
TGTGCCAGCAGCGCTTTGGGGACAGGGACTAATCAGCCCCAGCATTTT
>TRBV6-1|TRBD2|.|TRBJ2-1
CASSPLAASYNEQFF
TGTGCCAGCAGCCCACTAGCGGCTAGTTACAATGAGCAGTTCTTC
>TRBV15|.|.|TRBJ2-7
CATSRARPGEQYF
TGTGCCACCAGCAGAGCGCGGCCAGGCGAGCAGTACTTC
>TRBV18|TRBD2|.|TRBJ2-7
CASSGTSGRPSYEQYF
TGTGCCAGCTCGGGGACTAGCGGGCGCCCCTCCTACGAGCAGTACTTC
>TRBV7-3|.|.|TRBJ2-2
CASSLMDPTTGELFF
TGTGCCAGCAGCTTAATGGACCCAACCACCGGGGAGCTGTTTTTT
>TRBV29-1|.|.|TRBJ2-7
CSARAGAYEQYF
TGCAGCGCCCGAGCCGGGGCCTACGAGCAGTACTTC
>TRBV29-1|.|few|TRBJ2-3
CSVAWGVSSTDTQYF
TGCAGCGTTGCTTGGGGAGTATCGAGCACAGATACGCAGTATTTT
>TRBV7-9|TRBD1|.|TRBJ2-2
CASSPPGQGAFTGELFF
TGTGCCAGCAGCCCCCCCGGACAGGGGGCTTTTACCGGGGAGCTGTTTTTT
>TRBV29-1|TRBD1|.|TRBJ2-1
CSADKTMGTGVQFF
TGCAGCGCCGATAAAACGATGGGGACAGGGGTCCAGTTCTTC
>TRBV6-1|.|.|TRBJ1-1
CASSLPTGGAFF
TGTGCCAGCAGTCTCCCTACGGGAGGGGCTTTCTTT
>TRBV2|TRBD1|.|TRBJ2-7
CASSIPAQPGQGPYEQYF
TGTGCCAGCAGTATTCCGGCCCAACCGGGACAGGGACCCTACGAGCAGTACTTC
>TRBV7-3|.|few|TRBJ2-3
CASSLGLTESTDTQYF
TGTGCCAGCAGCTTAGGATTGACAGAGAGCACAGATACGCAGTATTTT
>TRBV18|.|.|TRBJ2-3
CASSLSTPSTDTQYF
TGTGCCAGCTCACTATCAACCCCTAGCACAGATACGCAGTATTTT
>TRBV28|.|.|TRBJ1-3
CASTYIGDRGGNTIYF
TGTGCCAGCACTTACATCGGGGATAGGGGTGGAAACACCATATATTTT
>TRBV7-3|TRBD2|.|TRBJ2-2
CASSPGGPGELFF
TGTGCCAGCAGCCCGGGGGGTCCCGGGGAGCTGTTTTTT
>TRBV9|.|.|TRBJ1-5
CASSVVATGPQHF
TGTGCCAGCAGCGTGGTCGCGACAGGGCCCCAGCATTTT
>TRBV5-1|TRBD1|.|TRBJ1-1
CASSLEGMTGYAEAFF
TGCGCCAGCAGCTTGGAGGGTATGACAGGGTACGCTGAAGCTTTCTTT
>TRBV6-1|.|.|TRBJ1-1
CASSLTGNTEAFF
TGTGCCAGCAGTCTTACAGGGAACACTGAAGCTTTCTTT
>TRBV20-1|.|.|TRBJ1-1
CSARTGSRAFF
TGCAGTGCTAGAACAGGGAGTCGGGCTTTCTTT
>TRBV5-1|.|.|TRBJ1-3
CASSLGRRAMNSGNTICF
TGCGCCAGCAGCTTGGGGAGACGAGCCATGAACTCTGGAAACACCATATGTTTT
>TRBV7-2|TRBD1|.|TRBJ1-1
CASSVTGGNTEAFF
TGTGCCAGCAGCGTGACAGGGGGGAACACTGAAGCTTTCTTT
>TRBV10-3|.|.|TRBJ1-5
CAISERREATNQPQHF
TGTGCCATCAGTGAGCGGCGGGAGGCCACCAATCAGCCCCAGCATTTT
>TRBV11-3|.|.|TRBJ1-1
CASSWGLNTEAFF
TGTGCCAGCAGCTGGGGACTGAATACAGAAGCTTTCTTT
>TRBV9|TRBD1|.|TRBJ1-2
CASSSKGAGDYGYTF
TGTGCCAGCAGCTCCAAGGGGGCCGGCGACTATGGCTACACCTTC
>TRBV7-2|.|.|TRBJ2-7
CASSLASQGSKQYF
TGTGCCAGCAGCTTAGCCTCCCAGGGCTCGAAGCAGTACTTC
>TRBV30|.|.|TRBJ2-7
CAWSGAVGSSYEQYF
TGTGCCTGGAGTGGGGCTGTCGGGAGTTCTTACGAGCAGTACTTC
>TRBV28|TRBD1|.|TRBJ2-6
CATSPGQGRSGANVLTF
TGTGCCACCTCCCCGGGACAGGGGAGGTCTGGGGCCAACGTCCTGACTTTC
>TRBV28|.|few|TRBJ1-2
CASSSPNYGYTF
TGTGCCAGCAGTAGCCCTAACTATGGCTACACCTTC
>TRBV10-3|.|.|TRBJ1-1
CAIGTKNTEAFF
TGTGCCATCGGGACCAAAAACACTGAAGCTTTCTTT
>TRBV6-1|.|.|TRBJ1-3
CASSEVSRNGNTIYF
TGTGCCAGCAGTGAAGTGAGCAGGAATGGAAACACCATATATTTT
>TRBV6-5|.|.|TRBJ2-4
CASNIVAGGNIQYF
TGTGCCAGCAATATAGTGGCCGGGGGTAACATTCAGTACTTC
>TRBV28|.|.|TRBJ2-1
CASSSGTSMNEQFF
TGTGCCAGCAGTTCCGGGACTTCCATGAATGAGCAGTTCTTC
>TRBV19|TRBD1|few|TRBJ1-2
CASSPPPDRGGYTF
TGTGCCAGTAGTCCCCCCCCTGACAGGGGTGGCTACACCTTC
>TRBV2|.|.|TRBJ1-2
CASSEQRLYGYTF
TGTGCCAGCAGTGAACAACGACTCTATGGCTACACCTTC
>TRBV6-6|TRBD2|.|TRBJ2-2
CASRPLAAGGGELFF
TGTGCCAGCAGACCGCTAGCGGCGGGCGGCGGGGAGCTGTTTTTT
>TRBV5-1|.|.|TRBJ1-1
CASSPGEGGTEAFF
TGCGCCAGCAGCCCGGGGGAGGGAGGCACTGAAGCTTTCTTT
>TRBV19|.|.|TRBJ2-1
CASSIRLARHNEQFF
TGTGCCAGTAGTATAAGGCTAGCGAGACACAATGAGCAGTTCTTC
>TRBV19|.|few|TRBJ1-2
CASIGNYGYTF
TGTGCCAGTATTGGGAACTATGGCTACACCTTC
>TRBV19|.|.|TRBJ1-5
CARPSNQPHIYNNQPQHF
TGTGCCAGGCCGTCAAACCAGCCACACATCTACAACAATCAGCCCCAGCATTTT
>TRBV5-1|TRBD2|.|TRBJ2-3
CASSWSGAATDTQYF
TGCGCCAGCAGCTGGAGCGGGGCCGCCACAGATACGCAGTATTTT
>TRBV10-2|.|.|TRBJ2-3
CASSVGDTQYF
TGCGCCAGCAGTGTGGGAGATACGCAGTATTTT
>TRBV6-1|.|.|TRBJ2-2
CASTGGYFAGELFF
TGTGCCAGCACCGGGGGTTACTTTGCCGGGGAGCTGTTTTTT
>TRBV9|TRBD1|.|TRBJ1-3
CASSAGTGGGNTIYF
TGTGCCAGCAGCGCCGGGACAGGGGGCGGAAACACCATATATTTT
>TRBV15|.|.|TRBJ2-3
CATSRVDSPDTQYF
TGTGCCACCAGCAGAGTTGACTCACCAGATACGCAGTATTTT
>TRBV7-9|.|few|TRBJ1-1
CASSVDSLNTEAFF
TGTGCCAGCAGCGTAGACAGCCTGAACACTGAAGCTTTCTTT
>TRBV28|.|.|TRBJ1-5
CASSLWGSNQPQHF
TGTGCCAGCAGTTTATGGGGAAGCAATCAGCCCCAGCATTTT
>TRBV5-4|.|.|TRBJ2-2
CASSRGAGTTGELFF
TGTGCCAGCAGCCGCGGCGCAGGGACCACCGGGGAGCTGTTTTTT
>TRBV7-6|TRBD2|few|TRBJ2-7
CASSLNPGTSGSYEQYF
TGTGCCAGCAGCTTAAACCCCGGGACTAGCGGGAGTTACGAGCAGTACTTC